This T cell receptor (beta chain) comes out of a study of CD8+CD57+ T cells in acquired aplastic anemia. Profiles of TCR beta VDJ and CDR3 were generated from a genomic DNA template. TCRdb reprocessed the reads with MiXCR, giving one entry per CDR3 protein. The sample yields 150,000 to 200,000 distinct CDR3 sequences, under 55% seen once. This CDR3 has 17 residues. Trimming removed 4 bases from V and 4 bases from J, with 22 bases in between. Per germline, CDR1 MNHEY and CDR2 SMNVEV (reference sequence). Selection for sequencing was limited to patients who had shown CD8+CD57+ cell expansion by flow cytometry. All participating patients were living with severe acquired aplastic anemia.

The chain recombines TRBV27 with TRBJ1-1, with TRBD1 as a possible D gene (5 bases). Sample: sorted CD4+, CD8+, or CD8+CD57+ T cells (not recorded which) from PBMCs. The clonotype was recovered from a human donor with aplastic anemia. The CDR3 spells CASSSLARVIRFTEAFF. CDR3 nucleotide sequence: TGTGCCAGCAGTTCCTTGGCCAGGGTAATAAGGTTCACTGAAGCTTTCTTT.